The sequence of this T cell receptor beta chain was determined in a study of high-grade serous ovarian cancer treatment subgroups. Study in general: Samples averaged approximately 13,000 reads and about 7,100 unique TCR beta rearrangements.

Sample share makes this clone large (0.1 to 1%). The antigen remains unidentified. Measured with immunoSEQ multiplex PCR; TCRdb has only the in-frame clones, and not every one. The table lists 1,500 to 2,500 clones, around 66% of them singletons. Tumor samples were taken before definitive surgery or chemotherapy. Study findings and constraints: Repertoire analysis covered CDR3 alone, not CDR1 or CDR2. TCR clonal relatedness correlated positively with neoantigen level.

The CDR3 is 14 residues long. Germline CDR1 reads LGHNA; CDR2 reads YSLEER. V gave up 4 bases and J gave up 1 base, with 11 bases separating them. The chain is built from TRBV4-3 and TRBJ2-7; D might be TRBD1 or TRBD2, each matching 6 bases. The sample was tumor tissue. The origin of this receptor is a human donor with high-grade serous ovarian cancer. The CDR3 sequence is CASSPGGNSYEQYF. The CDR3 nucleotides read TGCGCCAGCAGCCCCGGGGGCAATTCCTACGAGCAGTACTTC.